The sequence of this T cell receptor (beta chain) was determined in a study of blood T cell repertoires in COVID-19. The wider study: T cells, B-cell-depleted T cells, or PBMCs provided the cDNA or gDNA that served as material.

Per germline, CDR1 SEHNR and CDR2 FQNEAQ (reference sequence). The CDR3 consists of 15 residues. V gave up 5 bases and J gave up 8 bases; unmatched junction bases: 9. Assay: immunoSEQ multiplex PCR; the TCRdb copy retains only in-frame clones and omits some. The sample lists tens of thousands of clones; more than 60% were seen once. The sample comprised peripheral blood. This receptor was taken from a woman older than 75 with active or convalescent COVID-19. This chain connects TRBV7-9 to TRBJ1-3; TRBD1 aligns across 10 bases. This CDR3 is CASSPRTGGIDTIYF. The CDR3 bases are TGTGCCAGCAGCCCTAGGACAGGGGGGATAGACACCATATATTTT.